The clone carrying this T cell receptor beta chain was seen a handful of times. This entry comes from a study of blood T cell repertoires in COVID-19. Turning to the study itself: Sites across the United States, Italy and Spain contributed samples from acute and convalescent COVID-19.

V was clipped by 3 bases and J by 2 bases, with 10 bases between them. The CDR3 has 14 amino acids. CDR1 and CDR2 (germline): MGHDK, SYGVNS. The authors' processing: Amplified reference gene primers provided the basis for estimating nucleated cell counts. Generated by immunoSEQ multiplex PCR, the TCRdb table keeps only in-frame clones and is missing some. V, J and clone size derive from that table, while D and trimming were established from the DNA sequence. This table holds 250,000 or so clones, roughly 90% found once. Sequenced material: peripheral blood. The TCR was taken from a young man with active or convalescent COVID-19. The chain couples TRBV25-1 to TRBJ1-2; D gene unclear. The CDR3 sequence is CASSDGDSNYGYTF. In nucleotides, the CDR3 is TGTGCCAGCAGTGACGGGGATTCCAACTATGGCTACACCTTC.